Each of the 30 T cell receptor beta chains below was sequenced from the same sample in a study of T cells in Graves' hyperthyroidism and ophthalmopathy. Amplification yielded TCR beta CDR3 regions, with RNA transcripts as the source. With the HTBI primer set, the TCR CDR3 went through a first round of RT-PCR. TCRdb fed the multiplex PCR reads into MiXCR, producing one record per CDR3 protein. The table includes 250,000 to 300,000 distinct CDR3 sequences, roughly 14% detected once. The sample was blood. The receptors stem from a woman between 40 and 55 years old with Graves' hyperthyroidism that later progressed to Graves' ophthalmopathy.

This clonotype was detected only once. This rearrangement joins TRBV11-1 to TRBJ2-7, with no clear D. The CDR3 totals 13 residues. Trimming pared 0 bases from V and 6 bases from J, leaving 9 bases between. CDR1 is SGHAT and CDR2 is FQDESV in the germline V gene (reference sequence). The CDR3 coding sequence is TGTGCCAGCAGCTTAGCGCGTATGAGCGAGCAGTACTTC. Protein: CASSLARMSEQYF.

This clonotype was seen at least ten times. This CDR3 reads CASSRLTGPRRNSPLHF. Written as DNA, the CDR3 is TGTGCCAGCAGCCGATTAACAGGCCCAAGACGAAATTCACCCCTCCACTTT. The chain links TRBV3-1 to TRBJ1-6, with D possibly TRBD1 on 5 matching bases. Trimming took off 4 bases at V and 7 bases at J, with 20 bases between the two ends. The germline CDR1 and CDR2 sequences are LGHDT and YNNKEL (reference sequence). This CDR3 has 17 amino acids.

This clonotype has only one observation. The chain couples TRBV10-3 to TRBJ1-2; D uncertain. CDR3 size: 11 residues. Per the germline V gene, CDR1 is ENHRY and CDR2 is SYGVKD. Trimming pared 0 bases from V and 4 bases from J, leaving 0 bases between. The chain's CDR3 is CAISESYGYTF. In nucleotides, the CDR3 is TGTGCCATCAGTGAGTCCTATGGCTACACCTTC.

This clonotype was observed at least ten times. The chain links TRBV28 to TRBJ2-5, with D tentatively TRBD2 (5 bases). Germline-derived CDR1 and CDR2 are MDHEN and SYDVKM. V lost 3 bases and J 2 bases, leaving 16 bases between the germline ends. This CDR3 is built from 16 residues. The CDR3 DNA sequence: TGTGCCAGCAGTTTTGGTAGGGAGAGATGGCAAGAGACCCAGTACTTC. It specifies CASSFGRERWQETQYF.

In its sample, this clonotype was seen many times. The rearrangement uses TRBV10-3 and TRBJ2-2, with D unresolved. V lost 3 bases and J lost 0, with 11 bases in between. The germline V gene encodes CDR1 ENHRY and CDR2 SYGVKD. The CDR3 consists of 16 residues. CDR3 in amino acids: CAISDPGLANTGELFF. The CDR3, as DNA: TGTGCCATCAGTGACCCCGGGCTAGCGAACACCGGGGAGCTGTTTTTT.

This clonotype has a count of ten or more. This sequence joins TRBV3-1 and TRBJ2-1, with 11 bases that match TRBD2. V shed 1 base, J shed 8 bases, and the junction held 4 bases outside the gene matches. The CDR3 is made up of 15 amino acids. CDR1 is LGHDT, CDR2 YNNKEL, per germline (reference sequence). In DNA, the CDR3 is TGTGCCAGCAGCCAAGGTAGCGGGAGGGGCGATGAGCAGTTCTTC. It is translated as CASSQGSGRGDEQFF.

The genes are TRBV6-1 and TRBJ2-2; 7 bases align to TRBD1. The length of the CDR3 is 18 residues. The germline V gene encodes CDR1 MNHNS and CDR2 SASEGT. V shed 6 bases and J 3 bases; nucleotides not matched to a gene: 16. CDR3 nucleotide sequence: TGTGCCAGCAGAAATGACAGGGCCGCACTCCCTTACACCGGGGAGCTGTTTTTT. Its translation: CASRNDRAALPYTGELFF.

The chain links TRBV9 to TRBJ2-2, with D uncertain. V lost 5 bases and J 1 base, leaving 12 bases between the germline ends. Germline V gene lookup returns CDR1 SGDLS and CDR2 YYNGEE. The CDR3 runs to 15 residues. This chain's CDR3 is CASSGRMGNTGELFF. DNA for the CDR3: TGTGCCAGCAGTGGAAGGATGGGGAACACCGGGGAGCTGTTTTTT. Combining the CDR3 with reference TRBV9 and TRBJ2-2 gives the whole variable domain DSGVTQTPKHLITATGQRVTLRCSPRSGDLSVYWYQQSLDQGLQFLIQYYNGEERAKGNILERFSAQQFPDLHSELNLSSLELGDSALYFCASSGRMGNTGELFFGEGSRLTVL.

This clonotype was seen repeatedly, ten times or more. This sequence joins TRBV28 and TRBJ1-6; 7 bases fit TRBD1. V gave up 4 bases and J gave up 7 bases; unmatched junction bases: 7. CDR3 length: 15 amino acids. Germline assignment: CDR1 MDHEN and CDR2 SYDVKM. The CDR3 coding sequence is TGTGCCAGCAGTTATTTAGGACAGGAGAATTCACCCCTCCACTTT. Amino acids: CASSYLGQENSPLHF.

This clonotype was found many times. The chain links TRBV12-3 or TRBV12-4 to TRBJ1-1, with TRBD1 matching 9 bases. Trimming removed 5 bases from V and 3 bases from J; junction bases left unmatched: 10. This CDR3 is 16 amino acids long. The CDR3 loop is CASSPTGGWSYTEAFF. CDR3 DNA: TGTGCCAGCAGTCCGACAGGGGGTTGGAGTTACACTGAAGCTTTCTTT.

This clonotype has just a few counts. This chain links TRBV28 with TRBJ1-2, with a tentative D call TRBD1 (6 bases). CDR3 length: 14 amino acids. Trimming took off 1 base at V and 4 bases at J, with 10 bases between the two ends. Germline CDR1 MDHEN, CDR2 SYDVKM. CDR3 loop: CASSLSGAVYGYTF. The DNA for the CDR3 is TGTGCCAGCAGTTTATCAGGGGCTGTCTATGGCTACACCTTC.

The chain carries TRBV11-1 and TRBJ1-1; D is unclear. The CDR3 runs 14 residues. From germline, CDR1 is SGHAT and CDR2 FQDESV (reference sequence). Trimming shortened V by 4 bases and J by 1 base, and 10 bases separated the two germline ends. This chain's CDR3 is CASSSHGPNTEAFF. The CDR3 DNA reads TGTGCCAGCAGCTCCCATGGCCCGAACACTGAAGCTTTCTTT.

This clonotype was counted many times. The rearrangement links TRBV6-1 to TRBJ1-1; TRBD1 might be the D (5 bases). The CDR3 is made up of 12 amino acids. CDR1 and CDR2 from the germline V gene are MNHNS and SASEGT. V was cut by 6 bases and J by 5 bases, with 10 bases left in between. CDR3: CASREGRTEAFF. The DNA of the CDR3 is TGTGCCAGCAGGGAGGGGAGGACTGAAGCTTTCTTT.

The V gene is TRBV12-3 or TRBV12-4, the J gene TRBJ2-7; D is possibly TRBD1 (5 bases). The CDR3 has 15 amino acids. V was clipped by 5 bases and J by 6 bases, with 20 bases between them. The CDR3 here is CASSHKGFLVGEQYF. DNA for the CDR3: TGTGCCAGCAGTCATAAGGGGTTTTTGGTTGGCGAGCAGTACTTC.

This clonotype was detected many times. CDR3 amino acids: CASSRLGRGRTEQFF. For the CDR3, the DNA is TGTGCCAGCTCACGATTAGGCAGGGGGCGCACTGAGCAGTTCTTC. This chain links TRBV18 with TRBJ2-1, with TRBD1 matching 8 bases. The V segment lost 4 bases and the J segment 9 bases; nucleotides outside the gene matches: 11. The germline V gene encodes CDR1 KGHSH and CDR2 LQKENI. The CDR3 has 15 amino acids.

The chain recombines TRBV27 with TRBJ2-7, with 7 bases that match TRBD1. Germline CDR1 reads MNHEY; CDR2 reads SMNVEV (reference sequence). This CDR3 region has 15 residues. After removal of 0 bases from V and 7 bases from J, the junction contained 9 bases not matched to a gene. The CDR3 DNA reads TGTGCCAGCAGTTTATCGGTAGGGGGCTTATGGGAGCAGTACTTC. Translation gives CASSLSVGGLWEQYF.

This clonotype was counted at least ten times. This chain connects TRBV4-1 to TRBJ2-5; D call uncertain. Germline assignment: CDR1 MGHRA and CDR2 YSYEKL. Trimming stripped 2 bases from V and 2 bases from J, with 9 bases between. The length of the CDR3 is 14 residues. The CDR3 region is CASSQTDVQETQYF. The CDR3 nucleotides are TGCGCCAGCAGCCAAACCGACGTACAAGAGACCCAGTACTTC.

This clonotype was observed many times. The chain links TRBV12-3 or TRBV12-4 to TRBJ2-5, with a weak D call TRBD2 (6 bases). Trimming shortened V by 6 bases and J by 7 bases, and 18 bases separated the two germline ends. The CDR3 loop spans 14 amino acids. CDR3 nucleotide sequence: TGTGCCAGCAGAGGCGGAGGAGGGAAAGTGACCCAGTACTTC. This codes for CASRGGGGKVTQYF.

This clonotype was observed a handful of times. This chain joins TRBV11-3 and TRBJ2-2; D is unclear. The germline gives CDR1 SGHNT, CDR2 YENEEA. The CDR3 spans 14 residues. Trimming stripped 1 base from V and 4 bases from J, with 7 bases between. CDR3: CASSLGQTTGELFF. The CDR3 DNA sequence: TGTGCCAGCAGCTTAGGGCAGACCACCGGGGAGCTGTTTTTT.

This clonotype came up many times. The chain employs TRBV7-2 and TRBJ2-7; D may be TRBD2 (5 bases). Between the trimmed V and J ends, which lost 2 bases and 1 base, there was a span of 12 bases. There are 15 residues in the CDR3. Germline V lookup: CDR1 SGHTA, CDR2 FQGNSA. CDR3 residues: CASSLRAGGSYEQYF. CDR3 coding DNA: TGTGCCAGCAGCTTACGTGCCGGCGGGTCCTACGAGCAGTACTTC.

The chain combines TRBV7-8 with TRBJ2-1; D gene ambiguous. This CDR3 contains 15 residues. CDR1 is SGHVS and CDR2 is FQNEAQ in the germline V gene. Trimming removed 10 bases from V and 0 bases from J, with 16 bases in between. This chain's CDR3 is CATTMTRNSYNEQFF. DNA for the CDR3: TGTGCCACCACAATGACCCGTAACTCCTACAATGAGCAGTTCTTC. Using reference TRBV7-8 and TRBJ2-1 for the parts outside the CDR3, the full variable domain is GAGVSQSPRYKVAKRGQDVALRCDPISGHVSLFWYQQALGQGPEFLTYFQNEAQLDKSGLPSDRFFAERPEGSVSTLKIQRTQQEDSAVYLCATTMTRNSYNEQFFGPGTRLTVL.

This clonotype was recorded at least ten times. V and J are TRBV6-5 and TRBJ1-5; perhaps TRBD1 as D (5 bases). This CDR3 contains 18 residues. Germline CDR1 MNHEY, CDR2 SVGAGI. With 2 bases removed from V and 2 bases from J, the gap between germline ends came to 19 bases. Here the CDR3 reads CASSYRHGGEECNQPQHF. The CDR3 region has the DNA TGTGCCAGCAGTTACCGCCACGGGGGGGAGGAGTGCAATCAGCCCCAGCATTTT.

This clonotype was picked up many times. V usage is TRBV12-3 or TRBV12-4 and J usage is TRBJ1-1; TRBD1 matches 7 bases. This CDR3 is 15 amino acids long. J lost 9 bases, V lost 0 bases, and 10 bases had no gene match. DNA of the CDR3: TGTGCCAGCAGTTTAGCATACGGGACAGAAAAACAAGCTTTCTTT. It codes for CASSLAYGTEKQAFF.

The chain is built from TRBV7-9 and TRBJ2-1; 11 bases line up with TRBD2. Germline values: CDR1 SEHNR, CDR2 FQNEAQ (reference sequence). J was trimmed by 7 bases and V by 5 bases; bases with no gene match: 7. The CDR3 totals 15 residues. In DNA, the CDR3 is TGTGCCAGCAGCCAAGGGACTAGCGGAACTAATGAGCAGTTCTTC. Amino acids: CASSQGTSGTNEQFF.

This clonotype was recorded many times. The chain is built from TRBV19 and TRBJ2-1; 7 bases are a match to TRBD2. With 3 bases clipped from V and 7 bases from J, the junction kept 6 bases outside the gene matches. This CDR3 is 14 amino acids long. From germline, CDR1 is LNHDA and CDR2 SQIVND (reference sequence). The CDR3 sequence: CASSILTGRNEQFF. CDR3 DNA sequence: TGTGCCAGTAGTATCCTCACCGGGAGGAATGAGCAGTTCTTC. Based on the CDR3 plus reference TRBV19 and TRBJ2-1, the full variable domain is DGGITQSPKYLFRKEGQNVTLSCEQNLNHDAMYWYRQDPGQGLRLIYYSQIVNDFQKGDIAEGYSVSREKKESFPLTVTSAQKNPTAFYLCASSILTGRNEQFFGPGTRLTVL.

Only a few counts were recorded for this clonotype. This chain uses TRBV3-1 with TRBJ1-2; no clear D gene. Trimming shortened V by 5 bases and J by 2 bases, and 9 bases separated the two germline ends. The CDR3 covers 13 residues. The germline V gene encodes CDR1 LGHDT and CDR2 YNNKEL (reference sequence). The CDR3 coding sequence is TGTGCCAGCAGCGGCGGGGAGAACTATGGCTACACCTTC. Its protein product is CASSGGENYGYTF.

In its sample, this clonotype was seen many times. V gene TRBV28 combines with J gene TRBJ2-1, with 8 bases fitting TRBD2. The V gene end was trimmed by 5 bases and the J gene end by 4 bases; junction bases not matched to a gene: 13. This CDR3 has 17 amino acids. The germline gives CDR1 MDHEN, CDR2 SYDVKM. In DNA form, the CDR3 reads TGTGCCAGCAGTACGGCGAGGGCGGGAGGCGGGTACAATGAGCAGTTCTTC. It is translated as CASSTARAGGGYNEQFF. The complete variable domain, with remaining parts taken from reference TRBV28 and TRBJ2-1, reads DVKVTQSSRYLVKRTGEKVFLECVQDMDHENMFWYRQDPGLGLRLIYFSYDVKMKEKGDIPEGYSVSREKKERFSLILESASTNQTSMYLCASSTARAGGGYNEQFFGPGTRLTVL.

This clonotype was seen repeatedly, ten times or more. The chain combines TRBV28 with TRBJ1-4, with 7 bases identical to TRBD1. There are 15 residues in the CDR3. J lost 8 bases, V lost 6 bases, and 12 bases had no gene match. The germline V gene encodes CDR1 MDHEN and CDR2 SYDVKM. CDR3 residues: CASSINRGEGEKLFF. In DNA form, the CDR3 reads TGTGCCAGCAGCATTAACAGGGGCGAGGGAGAAAAACTGTTTTTT.

This clonotype appeared many times. The rearrangement joins TRBV7-9 to TRBJ2-7; the match to TRBD1 covers 9 bases. The CDR3 extends over 15 amino acids. Germline V gives CDR1 SEHNR, CDR2 FQNEAQ (reference sequence). V shed 1 base, J shed 3 bases, and the junction held 4 bases outside the gene matches. The CDR3 loop reads CASSLGQGVDYEQYF. The CDR3 DNA sequence: TGTGCCAGCAGCTTAGGACAGGGGGTTGACTACGAGCAGTACTTC.

This clonotype was observed many times. The rearrangement uses TRBV28 and TRBJ2-5; TRBD1 matches at 7 bases. V shed 3 bases, J shed 1 base, and the junction held 2 bases outside the gene matches. The CDR3 runs 14 residues. Germline values: CDR1 MDHEN, CDR2 SYDVKM. CDR3 nucleotides: TGTGCCAGCAGTTTTGACAGGGCCCAAGAGACCCAGTACTTC. Its translation is CASSFDRAQETQYF.